This T cell receptor beta chain was sequenced in a study of T-cell memory formation after mild COVID-19. The overall study: TCR clusters were largely donor specific.

Unmatched junction bases numbered 13, after V lost 0 bases and J lost 3 bases. CDR3 length: 18 residues. The germline CDR1 and CDR2 sequences are MNHGY and SAAAGT. Using constant-segment primers, 5'RACE produced TCR alpha and TCR beta cDNA libraries carrying sample barcodes and UMIs. TCRdb reprocessed the 5' RACE reads with MiXCR, giving one entry per CDR3 protein. The profile covers roughly 180,000 distinct CDR3 sequences, with approximately 18% appearing a single time and 3.9% taken by the ten largest. Regarding the study as a whole: Clones which contracted sat mainly in CM and EM if CD4+, and in EMRA if CD8+. Memory cells collected pre-infection included some clones that later responded, suggesting cross-reactive memory joined.

Of note for this clonotype: The antigen remains unidentified.

Input material: PBMCs or a T cell subset sorted from them (not recorded which). The clonotype originates from a man younger than 35 who had mild COVID-19 (a few samples of this study predate the infection). Cell type and time point are not known. This chain uses TRBV6-8 with TRBJ1-2; 7 bases map to TRBD1. For the CDR3, the DNA is TGTGCCAGCAGTTACTCACCGACCGGGACAGCCCATCACTATGGCTACACCTTC. Its translation: CASSYSPTGTAHHYGYTF.